This T cell receptor (beta chain) was profiled in a study of T cells after posttransplantation cyclophosphamide. Overall study results and limits: Recipient CMV seropositivity and CMV reactivation strongly tracked TRB clonality. TRB overlap between skin or GI tissue T cells and blood was limited.

This clone was detected only a few times. The target antigen is unknown. CDR1 and CDR2 from the germline V gene are SNHLY and FYNNEI. Deletions cut 6 bases from V and 14 bases from J, with 23 bases between. CDR3 size: 15 residues. Clones were read by immunoSEQ multiplex PCR, and TCRdb kept only the in-frame ones, dropping some. Of under 35,000 clones listed, about 89% are singletons. The naive gate required viable CD3+CD4+ or CD3+CD8+ cells with CCR7+CD45RA+CD45RO-CD95-CD27+CD28+ phenotype. This related bone marrow graft donor gave peripheral blood on the day of marrow donation. The sequence came from a woman aged 60-75 years in good health, CMV-negative, and a related stem cell transplant donor. Sequences were obtained from naive CD4+ T cells sorted from PBMCs. The rearrangement joins TRBV2 to TRBJ1-6; D may be TRBD1 (6 bases). Written as DNA, the CDR3 is TGTGCCAGCAGCGCCATCCTGACAGGCTCCGGCACCCTCCACTTT. It translates to CASSAILTGSGTLHF.